What follows are 27 T cell receptor beta chains derived from one specimen sequenced in a study of PD-1 blockade in classical Hodgkin lymphoma. The protocol was immunoSEQ multiplex PCR, while the TCRdb copy is restricted to in-frame clones and leaves out a portion. The sample carries over 25,000 clones, approximately 67% recorded once. Regarding time point: cycle 4 day 1 (C4D1), after more than five weeks of nivolumab. Exposure to brentuximab vedotin varied, and each patient had relapsed following autologous stem cell transplantation. The sequenced sample was peripheral blood mononuclear cells (PBMCs), obtained before the fourth cycle of nivolumab. These receptors were collected from a human donor with classical Hodgkin lymphoma.

V usage is TRBV18 and J usage is TRBJ2-7; weak D call: TRBD2 (6 bases). The germline CDR1 and CDR2 sequences are KGHSH and LQKENI. This CDR3 has 14 residues. V was shortened by 3 bases and J by 4 bases, with 13 bases between the two germline ends. The CDR3 nucleotides read TGTGCCAGCTCACCTCCGGGAGAGGAGTACGAGCAGTACTTC. It is translated as CASSPPGEEYEQYF.

The rearrangement links TRBV18 to TRBJ2-7, with D possibly being TRBD1 (6 bases). The CDR3 is made up of 13 amino acids. The germline CDR1 and CDR2 sequences are KGHSH and LQKENI. V lost 0 bases to trimming and J lost 3 bases, with 6 bases between them. The DNA of the CDR3 is TGTGCCAGCTCACCACCGGACAGCTACGAGCAGTACTTC. Translated: CASSPPDSYEQYF.

The chain is built from TRBV19 and TRBJ2-3; D gene unclear. CDR1 and CDR2 from the germline V gene are LNHDA and SQIVND (reference sequence). Between the trimmed V and J ends, which lost 3 bases and 1 base, there was a span of 11 bases. The length of the CDR3 is 15 residues. In DNA form, the CDR3 reads TGTGCCAGTAGTATTCTTCTCGATGGCACAGATACGCAGTATTTT. This gives the protein CASSILLDGTDTQYF.

This chain joins TRBV7-6 and TRBJ2-1; tentatively, D is TRBD2 (6 bases). The CDR3 length is 12 residues. CDR1 and CDR2 from the germline V gene are SGHVS and FNYEAQ. V lost 0 bases, J lost 10 bases, and 7 bases lay in between. As DNA, the CDR3 is TGTGCCAGCAGCTTAGCGGGGAGGGAGCAGTTCTTC. It is translated as CASSLAGREQFF.

The chain couples TRBV30 to TRBJ2-3; D is possibly TRBD1 (5 bases). V gave up 0 bases and J gave up 2 bases, with 18 bases separating them. Per germline, CDR1 GTSNPN and CDR2 SVGIG (reference sequence). CDR3 size: 17 residues. This chain's CDR3 is CAWSVTEVSGPTDTQYF. CDR3 sequence (DNA): TGTGCCTGGAGTGTAACTGAGGTTTCAGGGCCCACAGATACGCAGTATTTT.

The J gene is TRBJ1-2, the V gene TRBV18; D is unresolved. The CDR3 is 18 amino acids. Trimming took 2 bases from V and 6 from J, leaving 25 bases between them. Germline V gene data show CDR1 as KGHSH and CDR2 as LQKENI. The CDR3 nucleotides are TGTGCCAGCTCACCAAGTGAGAGTGTGGGGATTGAGTGGGATGGCTACACCTTC. It encodes CASSPSESVGIEWDGYTF.

The V gene is TRBV5-4, the J gene TRBJ2-2; weak D call: TRBD2 (5 bases). CDR3 size: 14 residues. V was cut by 5 bases and J by 5 bases, with 13 bases left in between. CDR1 is SGHNT, CDR2 YYREEE, per germline (reference sequence). The CDR3 sequence is CASSYPGSTGELFF. The DNA of the CDR3 is TGTGCCAGCAGTTACCCGGGATCTACCGGGGAGCTGTTTTTT.

DNA for the CDR3: TGTGCCAGCAGACCAGGGACAACTGTTCAAGAGACCCAGTACTTC. Amino acids: CASRPGTTVQETQYF. This chain uses TRBV6-5 with TRBJ2-5; perhaps TRBD1 as D (6 bases). Germline V gives CDR1 MNHEY, CDR2 SVGAGI. The CDR3 totals 15 residues. Trimming shortened V by 6 bases and J by 2 bases, and 16 bases separated the two germline ends.

This clone was seen a single time. The CDR3, as DNA: TGTGCCAGCAGTCAGGGGTCTTCCTACGAGCAGTACTTC. This encodes CASSQGSSYEQYF. The rearrangement joins TRBV7-9 to TRBJ2-7; a weak D match, TRBD1 (6 bases). Germline loops: CDR1 SEHNR, CDR2 FQNEAQ (reference sequence). The germline V and J ends were trimmed by 6 bases and 1 base, with 10 bases remaining between them. The CDR3 has 13 residues.

CDR3 DNA sequence: TGTGCCAGCAGCTTAGTCGGGGGGCCGGGCAATGAGCAGTTCTTC. Residues: CASSLVGGPGNEQFF. The rearrangement uses TRBV7-9 and TRBJ2-1; possible D gene TRBD2, 7 bases. V lost 1 base and J lost 6, with 13 bases in between. CDR3 length: 15 amino acids. Per the germline V gene, CDR1 is SEHNR and CDR2 is FQNEAQ (reference sequence).

The sample holds one count of this clone. This chain uses TRBV7-9 with TRBJ2-5; 8 nucleotides agree with TRBD1. CDR1 SEHNR and CDR2 FQNEAQ come from the germline V gene (reference sequence). V gave up 2 bases and J gave up 4 bases; unmatched junction bases: 6. The CDR3 loop spans 15 amino acids. CDR3 bases: TGTGCCAGCAGCTTAAGTGCAGGGGGCTTAGAGACCCAGTACTTC. Amino acid sequence: CASSLSAGGLETQYF.

The CDR3 loop reads CASSQDRGTSGQFF. CDR3 DNA: TGCGCCAGCAGCCAAGATCGGGGGACTTCTGGGCAGTTCTTC. V usage is TRBV4-3 and J usage is TRBJ2-1, with a possible D match to TRBD2 (6 bases). This CDR3 contains 14 residues. The germline V gene has CDR1 LGHNA and CDR2 YSLEER. V lost 0 bases and J lost 12, with 15 bases in between.

The chain recombines TRBV12-5 with TRBJ1-2, with 7 bases fitting TRBD1. Trimming cost V 9 bases and J 8 bases; bases outside gene matches: 15. CDR1 and CDR2 from the germline V gene are LGHNT and FRNRAP. This CDR3 region has 14 residues. CDR3 DNA sequence: TGTGCTAGCTTGCTTGGGACAGATTATGCGGGCTACACCTTC. Its protein product is CASLLGTDYAGYTF.

This clone came up once. CDR3: CASRLAHIPAGYGDTGELFF. DNA of the CDR3: TGTGCAAGTCGCTTAGCGCACATCCCTGCGGGTTACGGGGACACCGGGGAGCTGTTTTTT. The gene calls are TRBV12-2 and TRBJ2-2; the D segment call TRBD2 is taken from the table without a DNA check. TRBV12-2 is noted as a pseudogene. The CDR3 spans 20 residues.

The chain is built from TRBV6-5 and TRBJ2-5; either TRBD1 or TRBD2 may supply D (6 bases each). The CDR3 covers 15 residues. Germline-derived CDR1 and CDR2 are MNHEY and SVGAGI. The ends were cut back, 5 bases at V and 4 bases at J, with 17 bases in the middle. The CDR3 spells CASSDWGASRETQYF. CDR3 DNA: TGTGCCAGCAGTGACTGGGGGGCGTCGCGAGAGACCCAGTACTTC.

V gene TRBV10-3 combines with J gene TRBJ2-7, with 10 bases that match TRBD1. This CDR3 contains 15 residues. V shed 6 bases, J shed 2 bases, and the junction held 7 bases outside the gene matches. CDR1 ENHRY and CDR2 SYGVKD come from the germline V gene. The CDR3 nucleotides read TGTGCCATCAGCACACCAGGACAGGGGGCCTACGAGCAGTACTTC. As protein: CAISTPGQGAYEQYF.

This clone was detected once. The gene calls are TRBV4-3 and TRBJ2-1; a weak D match, TRBD1 (5 bases). Germline CDR1 is LGHNA and CDR2 is YSLEER. This CDR3 has 12 amino acids. V was trimmed by 2 bases and J by 12 bases, leaving 11 bases between them. The CDR3 DNA is TGCGCCAGCAGCCAAACAGGTGGGCGGCAGTTCTTC. Its protein product is CASSQTGGRQFF.

V gene TRBV10-3 combines with J gene TRBJ2-1; D may be TRBD1 or TRBD2 (5 bases each). CDR1 ENHRY and CDR2 SYGVKD come from the germline V gene. Trimming removed 2 bases at V and 3 bases at J, with 8 bases between. The CDR3 runs 14 residues. Written as DNA, the CDR3 is TGTGCCATCAGTGAGGGGACGGACTACAATGAGCAGTTCTTC. Its protein is CAISEGTDYNEQFF.

The V call is TRBV29-1, the J call TRBJ2-1, with 11 bases fitting TRBD2. The V gene end was trimmed by 8 bases and the J gene end by 5 bases; junction bases not matched to a gene: 2. CDR3 length: 12 amino acids. Germline V gene lookup returns CDR1 SQVTM and CDR2 ANQGSEA. The CDR3 spells CSPGLADNEQFF. The CDR3 DNA reads TGCAGCCCGGGACTAGCGGACAATGAGCAGTTCTTC.

The chain recombines TRBV5-6 with TRBJ1-2; no definite D call. Germline V gene lookup returns CDR1 SGHDT and CDR2 YYEEEE. The CDR3 runs to 13 residues. V lost 4 bases to trimming and J lost 0 bases, with 7 bases between them. CDR3 nucleotide sequence: TGTGCCAGCAGCCGTGGGACTAACTATGGCTACACCTTC. Translation gives CASSRGTNYGYTF.

V is TRBV27 and J is TRBJ2-1; 12 nucleotides line up with TRBD2. V was clipped by 6 bases and J by 5 bases; unmatched bases: 8. The CDR3 loop spans 16 amino acids. CDR1 and CDR2 (germline): MNHEY, SMNVEV (reference sequence). CDR3: CASRISGLAGHNEQFF. The DNA of the CDR3 is TGTGCCAGCAGAATATCAGGACTAGCGGGACACAATGAGCAGTTCTTC.

This chain connects TRBV7-6 to TRBJ2-3; D might be TRBD2 (5 bases). The germline gives CDR1 SGHVS, CDR2 FNYEAQ. Trimming shortened V by 7 bases and J by 1 base, and 12 bases separated the two germline ends. This CDR3 is built from 14 residues. This CDR3 is CASTTSPGTDTQYF. The CDR3 region has the DNA TGTGCCAGCACCACTAGTCCCGGCACAGATACGCAGTATTTT.

This rearrangement joins TRBV7-9 to TRBJ1-2, with D unresolved. The CDR3 loop spans 12 amino acids. V lost 5 bases to trimming and J lost 8 bases, with 12 bases between them. The germline gives CDR1 SEHNR, CDR2 FQNEAQ (reference sequence). In DNA form, the CDR3 reads TGTGCCAGCAGCCATGGGGTAGGAGGCTACACCTTC. Its translation: CASSHGVGGYTF. The entire variable domain, with the rest obtained from reference TRBV7-9 and TRBJ1-2, is as follows: DTGVSQNPRHKITKRGQNVTFRCDPISEHNRLYWYRQTLGQGPEFLTYFQNEAQLEKSRLLSDRFSAERPKGSFSTLEIQRTEQGDSAMYLCASSHGVGGYTFGSGTRLTVV.

V usage is TRBV6-1 and J usage is TRBJ2-3; TRBD2 is a possible D gene (6 bases). The CDR3 is 17 residues long. Trimming left V 1 base short and J 6 bases short, with 20 bases between. Looked up from germline, CDR1 is MNHNS and CDR2 is SASEGT. DNA of the CDR3: TGTGCCAGCAGTGAAGGGGGGGACCTACCTCCCCTTGATACGCAGTATTTT. Translating it yields CASSEGGDLPPLDTQYF.

This clone appeared a few times. The rearrangement joins TRBV18 to TRBJ1-2; D uncertain. CDR3 length: 14 residues. V gave up 0 bases and J gave up 4 bases, with 9 bases separating them. Germline CDR1 reads KGHSH; CDR2 reads LQKENI. The CDR3 DNA reads TGTGCCAGCTCACCACCGACGGAGACCTATGGCTACACCTTC. Residues: CASSPPTETYGYTF.

This clone has a handful of counts. This chain connects TRBV15 to TRBJ1-3, with D unresolved. The CDR3 extends over 14 amino acids. CDR1 and CDR2 (germline): LNHNV, YYDKDF (reference sequence). V was shortened by 4 bases and J by 0 bases, with 7 bases between the two germline ends. This CDR3 reads CATSTASSGNTIYF. CDR3 bases: TGTGCCACCAGCACCGCGTCCTCTGGAAACACCATATATTTT.

The CDR3 loop is CASSGRARTEAFF. The CDR3 DNA reads TGTGCCAGCAGTGGGCGGGCCAGGACAGAAGCTTTCTTT. The rearrangement uses TRBV27 and TRBJ1-1, with TRBD1 as a possible D gene (5 bases). This CDR3 is 13 amino acids long. Per germline, CDR1 MNHEY and CDR2 SMNVEV (reference sequence). Trimming pared 5 bases from V and 8 bases from J, leaving 15 bases between.